This section outlines one T cell receptor beta chain sequence together with its context. This sample was taken from a study of blood T cell repertoires in COVID-19. The participants were between about 18 and 90 years old and came from under 25 US areas. Researchers sorted participants into cohorts using their self-reported clinical history. This table comes from immunoSEQ multiplex PCR, and its TCRdb copy is limited to in-frame clones, with some not included. The sample holds about 360,000 clones; roughly 86% are singletons and the top ten take approximately 1.2%. Per germline, CDR1 SGHTA and CDR2 FQGNSA. V lost 1 base to trimming and J lost 7 bases; unmatched junction nucleotides: 9. There are 15 residues in the CDR3.

The V call is TRBV7-2, the J call TRBJ1-2, with TRBD1 matching over 7 bases. The material sequenced was PBMCs or T cells enriched from blood (not recorded which). The TCR sequence derives from a man younger than 40 who had recovered from COVID-19. CDR3 sequence reads: CASSLEEGAIGGYTF. CDR3 sequence (DNA): TGTGCCAGCAGCTTAGAGGAGGGGGCAATTGGTGGCTACACCTTC. The whole variable domain, remainder taken from reference TRBV7-2 and TRBJ1-2, is GAGVSQSPSNKVTEKGKDVELRCDPISGHTALYWYRQSLGQGLEFLIYFQGNSAPDKSGLPSDRFSAERTGGSVSTLTIQRTQQEDSAVYLCASSLEEGAIGGYTFGSGTRLTVV.